Following are 20 T cell receptor beta chains from one sample sequenced in a study of beta chain features in type 1 diabetes. cDNA synthesis used the whole RNA isolate, giving expressed TCRB sequences. The method was immunoSEQ multiplex PCR; TCRdb's version includes in-frame clones alone and lacks a portion of them. This table has some 120,000 clones, roughly 17% appearing once. Study-level results: There was a moderate but significant shortening of TCRB CDR3s in all four CD4+ subsets of Type 1 diabetes patients.

These receptors lack a known antigen. The sequenced material came from central memory CD4+ T cells from blood. The receptors come from a man aged 18 to 30 with type 1 diabetes.

This clone was detected only a few times. The V call is TRBV2, the J call TRBJ2-7; D not certain. Germline V gene lookup returns CDR1 SNHLY and CDR2 FYNNEI. The length of the CDR3 is 13 residues. V dropped 1 base and J dropped 1 base, with 5 bases sitting between them. CDR3 coding DNA: TGTGCCAGCAGTGAAGTGCTTTCCTACGAGCAGTACTTC. This translates into CASSEVLSYEQYF.

The J gene is TRBJ2-5, the V gene TRBV15; D tentatively reads TRBD1 or TRBD2 (5 bases each). CDR1 is LNHNV and CDR2 is YYDKDF in the germline V gene (reference sequence). The CDR3 loop spans 15 amino acids. V gave up 3 bases and J gave up 5 bases, with 16 bases separating them. The CDR3 DNA reads as TGTGCCACCAGCAGGAGGGAAGTAGAGGGGGAGACCCAGTACTTC. This gives the protein CATSRREVEGETQYF.

This clone has more than one count but fewer than ten. The chain recombines TRBV4-1 with TRBJ2-5, with a possible D match to TRBD2 (5 bases). CDR1 MGHRA and CDR2 YSYEKL come from the germline V gene. The V end was cut by 4 bases, the J end by 5 bases, with 14 bases between. CDR3 length: 14 amino acids. For the CDR3, the DNA is TGCGCCAGCAGCCGAATCGTGAGGGTGGAGACCCAGTACTTC. It translates to CASSRIVRVETQYF.

The table lists this clone with many counts. This chain connects TRBV14 to TRBJ2-3; D ambiguous. V was pared by 1 base and J by 0 bases, with 5 bases between. The CDR3 has 14 amino acids. Germline CDR1 SGHDN, CDR2 FVKESK. CDR3 nucleotide sequence: TGTGCCAGCAGCCAAGTGGTCAGCACAGATACGCAGTATTTT. Its translation: CASSQVVSTDTQYF. The full variable domain, completed using reference TRBV14 and TRBJ2-3, is EAGVTQFPSHSVIEKGQTVTLRCDPISGHDNLYWYRRVMGKEIKFLLHFVKESKQDESGMPNNRFLAERTGGTYSTLKVQPAELEDSGVYFCASSQVVSTDTQYFGPGTRLTVL.

This clone was seen only a few times. The gene calls are TRBV4-3 and TRBJ2-3; no definite D call. The CDR3 sequence is 16 residues long. Germline CDR1 reads LGHNA; CDR2 reads YSLEER. The V gene lost 1 base and the J gene lost 0 bases, with 11 bases spanning the gap. For the CDR3, the DNA is TGCGCCAGCAGCCAAGGAAACAGCCCTAGCACAGATACGCAGTATTTT. Amino acids: CASSQGNSPSTDTQYF.

This clone was observed a few times. The CDR3 DNA is TGTGCCAGTAGTCCGAGTACTAGCGGGACAGAGACCCAGTACTTC. Translating gives CASSPSTSGTETQYF. The chain uses TRBV19 and TRBJ2-5; TRBD2 aligns across 10 bases. V was pared by 5 bases and J by 4 bases, with 7 bases of the junction left unmatched. CDR1 is LNHDA and CDR2 is SQIVND in the germline V gene (reference sequence). The CDR3 is made up of 15 amino acids.

There are a few counts of this clone. This chain links TRBV7-2 with TRBJ2-5, with 8 bases identical to TRBD1. This CDR3 has 14 amino acids. The germline V gene has CDR1 SGHTA and CDR2 FQGNSA. With 5 bases clipped from V and 6 bases from J, the junction kept 8 bases outside the gene matches. The CDR3 sequence is CASSPGQGGKTQYF. The DNA of the CDR3 is TGTGCCAGCAGCCCAGGACAGGGAGGAAAGACCCAGTACTTC.

V usage is TRBV6-5 and J usage is TRBJ1-6; TRBD1 agrees at 11 bases. From germline, CDR1 is MNHEY and CDR2 SVGAGI. The junction had 4 bases not matched to a gene; V was cut back by 6 bases and J by 9 bases. This CDR3 has 14 residues. The CDR3 nucleotides read TGTGCCAGCAGCAGGACAGGGGGCGGTTCACCCCTCCACTTT. This translates into CASSRTGGGSPLHF.

This clone was observed a handful of times. The V and J genes are TRBV5-1 and TRBJ2-6; no clear D gene. Between the trimmed V and J ends, which lost 5 bases and 0 bases, there was a span of 15 bases. Germline loops: CDR1 SGHRS, CDR2 YFSETQ. The CDR3 has 17 amino acids. The CDR3: CASRTDPIHSGANVLTF. The CDR3 nucleotides read TGCGCCAGCAGGACGGATCCGATCCACTCTGGGGCCAACGTCCTGACTTTC. The whole variable domain, filled in from reference TRBV5-1 and TRBJ2-6, reads KAGVTQTPRYLIKTRGQQVTLSCSPISGHRSVSWYQQTPGQGLQFLFEYFSETQRNKGNFPGRFSGRQFSNSRSEMNVSTLELGDSALYLCASRTDPIHSGANVLTFGAGSRLTVL.

The table lists this clone with a few counts. This chain joins TRBV7-2 and TRBJ1-2; 10 nucleotides line up with TRBD1. The CDR3 runs 15 residues. Germline V gene lookup returns CDR1 SGHTA and CDR2 FQGNSA. After removal of 5 bases from V and 6 bases from J, the junction contained 9 bases not matched to a gene. The CDR3 nucleotides read TGTGCCAGCAGCATCCGGGACAGGGGTGGGCATGGCTACACCTTC. It is translated as CASSIRDRGGHGYTF.

This clone has a count of ten or more. J is TRBJ1-2 and V is TRBV27; the D is unclear. Germline V lookup: CDR1 MNHEY, CDR2 SMNVEV (reference sequence). Trimming cost V 5 bases and J 2 bases, with 9 bases left between them. The CDR3 sequence is 13 residues long. The CDR3 sequence is CASSTTLNYGYTF. CDR3 coding DNA: TGTGCCAGCAGTACGACACTCAACTATGGCTACACCTTC.

This clone was seen more than once but under ten times. The CDR3 loop reads CASSLGAADNEQFF. In nucleotides, the CDR3 is TGCGCCAGCAGCTTAGGGGCAGCCGACAATGAGCAGTTCTTC. The rearrangement joins TRBV5-1 to TRBJ2-1, with D possibly being TRBD1 (5 bases). Germline CDR1 SGHRS, CDR2 YFSETQ. CDR3 length equals 14 residues. Trimming removed 2 bases at V and 5 bases at J, with 11 bases between.

This clone was counted only a few times. V is TRBV2 and J is TRBJ2-3, with D tentatively TRBD1 (6 bases). CDR3 size: 14 residues. Trimming cost V 5 bases and J 2 bases, with 11 bases left between them. CDR1 is SNHLY and CDR2 is FYNNEI in the germline V gene. CDR3 region: CASSITGYTDTQYF. Here the CDR3 DNA reads TGTGCCAGCAGTATTACAGGGTACACAGATACGCAGTATTTT.

This clone was detected a few times. The chain uses TRBV5-8 and TRBJ2-1, with D tentatively TRBD2 (6 bases). Trimming took off 0 bases at V and 10 bases at J, with 17 bases between the two ends. Germline CDR1 and CDR2: SGHTS and YDEGEE. This CDR3 is 15 amino acids long. CDR3 protein: CASSLAGLIKGEQFF. CDR3 DNA sequence: TGTGCCAGCAGCTTGGCGGGACTCATTAAGGGGGAGCAGTTCTTC.

This clone was picked up many times. At the DNA level, this CDR3 is encoded by other sequences in the same sample as well. The chain couples TRBV27 to TRBJ2-3; unclear D gene. The CDR3 runs 12 residues. V was trimmed by 6 bases and J by 3 bases, leaving 7 bases between them. From germline, CDR1 is MNHEY and CDR2 SMNVEV (reference sequence). CDR3 coding DNA: TGTGCCAGCAGAGACCTAACAGATACGCAGTATTTT. Amino acid sequence: CASRDLTDTQYF.

The chain carries TRBV30 and TRBJ1-1, with 7 bases lining up with TRBD1. V gave up 3 bases and J gave up 7 bases; unmatched junction bases: 11. The V gene's germline CDR1 is GTSNPN and CDR2 SVGIG (reference sequence). CDR3 length: 14 amino acids. CDR3 protein: CAWRVVDREVEAFF. In nucleotides, the CDR3 is TGTGCCTGGAGGGTAGTAGACAGGGAGGTTGAAGCTTTCTTT.

This clone was counted between two and nine times. A read error likely explains this, since a far larger clone differs by one base. The CDR3 nucleotides are TGTGCCAGCGGCTTAGTGACCATCCTCCTAGCGGGAGGCTACGAGCAGTACTTC. As protein: CASGLVTILLAGGYEQYF. V gene TRBV13 combines with J gene TRBJ2-7; 11 bases line up with TRBD2. The CDR3 sequence is 18 residues long. Germline lookup yields CDR1 PRHDT and CDR2 FYEKMQ (reference sequence).

This clone has only a few counts. This CDR3 is also generated by other DNA sequences in the sample. The CDR3 here is CSVERGMNTEAFF. Written as DNA, the CDR3 is TGCAGCGTTGAAAGGGGCATGAACACTGAAGCTTTCTTT. This chain links TRBV29-1 with TRBJ1-1, with a possible D match to TRBD1 (5 bases). This CDR3 comprises 13 residues. CDR1 is SQVTM and CDR2 is ANQGSEA in the germline V gene. V was pared by 2 bases and J by 0 bases, with 7 bases between.

This clone was observed a handful of times. The V and J genes are TRBV7-9 and TRBJ1-5; D not resolved. The germline CDR1 and CDR2 sequences are SEHNR and FQNEAQ (reference sequence). Trimming shortened V by 3 bases and J by 6 bases, and 9 bases separated the two germline ends. This CDR3 has 13 residues. This CDR3 reads CASSFSDPQPQHF. For the CDR3, the DNA is TGTGCCAGCAGCTTTTCCGACCCTCAGCCCCAGCATTTT.

The chain has TRBV29-1 and TRBJ1-2; unclear D gene. Germline loops: CDR1 SQVTM, CDR2 ANQGSEA. This CDR3 comprises 11 residues. V was pared by 7 bases and J by 4 bases, with 10 bases between. The CDR3 nucleotides read TGCAGCGCAATGGCGACCTATGGCTACACCTTC. Encoded protein: CSAMATYGYTF.